This record concerns one T cell receptor (beta chain) sequence. Its cognate antigen has yet to be identified. It has no much larger one-base neighbor in the sample; base qualities were not kept. This sample is part of a study of cytomegalovirus exposure and HLA in healthy donors (dated by TCRdb to about 2017). In the study overall: In an earlier analysis of about 560 of the donors, around 300 Gb of sequence data and 117 million unique TCR beta sequences from some 170 million T cells were reported. An early release covering approximately 600 HLA-typed donors comprised about 300 gigabases of sequencing data and tens of millions of unique TCR sequences. Of the approximately 400 genotyped donors, roughly 76% were placed in the genetic ancestry cluster associated with self-reported Caucasian donors. The study aimed to test whether cataloging public T cell receptors could reveal signatures of past pathogen exposure. The T cell repertoires of 550 to 850 subjects were profiled by immunosequencing and related to cytomegalovirus serostatus. Besides the first cohort of 666 subjects, a separate validation cohort made up of over 95 different subjects was used. The study combined high-throughput TCR immunosequencing, statistical association of individual TCRs with disease status, and machine learning to predict cytomegalovirus infection status. In a later analysis, previously published TCR beta repertoires from 670 or so donors were re-analyzed and high-resolution HLA genotyping was added so that TCR occurrence patterns could be studied. The later analysis used no new phenotypic data to find candidate immune exposures, relying instead on TCR beta sequences and their occurrence across donors. To decide whether each TCR beta V gene segment behaved as functional or pseudogenic, an earlier analysis of several hundred of the donors relied on high-throughput TCR beta sequencing. Donor age, sex, ethnicity and CMV serostatus were compiled together with the repertoire data. In a later genetic analysis, genome-wide SNP genotypes for about three fifths of the roughly 670 donors were used, and that subset was treated as a discovery cohort. All discovery cohort repertoires had been generated on a single sequencing platform. HLA typing included class I and class II loci at four-digit resolution. The number of typed donors differed by locus: about 620-640 for A, B, C, DRB1 and DQB1; 500 to 550 for DQA1; 606 for DPA1; and around 490 for DPB1. Roughly five DR-DQ haplotypes were handled as single units for association and clustering, since linkage in the cohort was strong. Among 350 to 400 genotyped donors of the cohort, an average of about 240,000 unique TCR beta nucleotide sequences were sequenced per donor, around 18% of them non-productive.

The CDR3 measures 16 amino acids from cysteine to phenylalanine. This entry keeps only the CDR3 DNA: 48 bases, framed from base 1. Unmatched junction bases come to 7, with V trimmed by 4 bases and J by 2 bases. CDR1 KGHSH and CDR2 LQKENI were looked up in the germline V gene. Results the study describes overall, beyond this receptor: A further reported finding was that TCR beta sequences accurately predicted the HLA-A and HLA-B alleles for most subjects in the first cohort. Strong co-occurrence of HLA alleles, especially DR and DQ, made assigning TCR associations to individual alleles difficult. A later analysis found that TCR association rates varied across HLA loci, with DRB1 alleles showing the most associated TCRs and HLA-C alleles the fewest. Most TCR sequences were observed very rarely across donors, whereas some public TCRs were present in many individuals. In a later genetic analysis, a missense DCLRE1C variant was associated with V-gene and J-gene trimming of TCR beta chains, and the association was replicated in an independent cohort. Linkage disequilibrium might explain the correlated functional status among segregating V segments, but an unknown experimental factor could not be excluded. Specific HLA alleles were associated with some 15,000 TCR beta sequences at a false discovery rate of 0.05 in a later analysis. Because the 87-base-pair reads could not distinguish some IMGT-functional V segments, including TRBV6-2 and TRBV6-3, those segments were excluded. Roughly uniform sequencing depth across donors was assumed in presence/absence analyses, although this assumption may not hold. It was suggested by the authors that the approach could potentially be generalized to other disease states and immunological phenotypes. The classifier was reported to diagnose cytomegalovirus status with high specificity and sensitivity in both the original cohort and the validation cohort. The study gave a list of some 150 TCR beta chains associated with cytomegalovirus. Because HLA typing was unavailable for some donors at each locus, only the typed subset was used in association tests. According to a later genetic analysis, donors in an Asian-associated ancestry cluster had fewer N-insertions in productive TCRs than the approximately 670-donor mean. Because counts were too low, roughly 18 rarely observed V segments, including chromosome 9 orphons, were left out of the earlier analysis of 500 to 750 of the donors. According to a later analysis, parvovirus B19, influenza, CMV and Epstein-Barr virus appeared linked to several top co-occurrence clusters. In an earlier analysis of approximately 590 of the donors, most TCR beta V segments appeared in productive rearrangements about 90% or about 30% of the time, broadly matching IMGT annotations. Immune exposure information for the cohort was limited to CMV serostatus. This cohort had only TCR beta chains sequenced, and the lack of alpha or paired-chain data limited which features could be detected. In vitro tests confirmed that three of the cytomegalovirus-associated TCR beta chains recognize cytomegalovirus antigens. Compared with equally common non-associated chains, HLA-associated TCR beta chains in a later analysis were more clonally expanded and had lower generation probabilities. The sequencing pipeline was judged likely to have produced a cluster of highly shared sequence variants as a technical artifact. In a later analysis, most CMV-associated TCR beta chains were found to appear HLA-restricted, with HLA associations seemingly driven largely by CMV exposure.

The cohort was made up of approximately 700 healthy bone marrow donors. At the time of sampling, every cohort member was nominally healthy, though immune exposures that went unrecorded were likely present. The donor tested CMV seropositive and was one of the 289 seropositive cohort members. A peripheral blood sample was provided by each donor, and peripheral blood mononuclear cells were used for TCR beta sequencing. Genomic DNA was extracted from the blood cell samples with the Qiagen DNeasy Blood Extraction Kit. The library was produced with the immunoSEQ multiplex PCR assay. For the multiplex PCR, a mixture combining 60 forward primers for TCR Vbeta segments and 13 reverse primers for TCR Jbeta segments was used. The CDR3 region of rearranged TCR beta genes was amplified from genomic DNA by a multiplex PCR assay. The Illumina HiSeq System was used to sequence the amplified TCR beta libraries as 87-base-pair reads. The study's own analysis went as follows. A later analysis counted some 74 million unique TCR beta chains across the 666 repertoires, and 10 million to 12 million of these chains were shared by at least two donors. To remove PCR and sequencing errors, raw reads were error-corrected and collapsed into unique sequences using a nearest-neighbor algorithm that merged closely related sequences. Alignment of CDR3 sequences to IMGT reference sequences was used to assign V, D and J gene segments. Each retained sequence needed at least a six-nucleotide match to both a V gene segment and a J gene segment. Rearrangements were classified as productive when the CDR3 lacked stop codons and remained in frame with V and J, and all other rearrangements were classified as non-productive. Following IMGT convention, CDR3 was defined as the stretch from the second conserved V-encoded cysteine to the conserved J-encoded phenylalanine. In an earlier analysis of around 600 of the donors, sequences lacking an unambiguous match to a single V gene segment were excluded. In an earlier analysis of several hundred of the donors, V segments were called functional above 56.7% productive rearrangements and were called segregating when the between-donor standard deviation exceeded 5%. A statistical classification framework was built to diagnose cytomegalovirus status from the catalog of TCR beta chain sequences. A later analysis assigned V and J genes by comparing TCR nucleotide sequences with IMGT/GENE-DB human TR gene sequences. Using the TCRdist pipeline, a later analysis assigned CDR3 sequences along with most-parsimonious VDJ recombination scenarios. In a later analysis, each TCR beta chain was defined by its CDR3 amino acid sequence together with its V-gene family, and reads lacking a unique V-gene family were excluded. As a way to deal with suspected cross-contamination and a sequencing artifact, a later analysis dropped 640 or so nucleotide sequences that were highly shared and had low generation probability. For each public chain, a later analysis derived a clonal expansion index from normalized ranks of inferred template counts within each repertoire. In a later analysis, generation probabilities were computed with a VDJ recombination model fitted to out-of-frame rearrangements, and the resulting probabilities were checked against IGoR. Hypergeometric tests were used in a later analysis to score TCR-TCR, TCR-HLA and TCR-CMV co-occurrence, with a repertoire-size bias correction applied to the TCR pairs. A later analysis estimated false discovery rates by permuting HLA or CMV assignments 20 times. In a later analysis, co-occurring TCRs were grouped using DBSCAN, and TCRdist sequence similarity was added for clustering within HLA-allele-positive subsets. For co-occurrence clustering, repertoires with fewer than 30,000 or more than 120,000 public chains were excluded, along with roughly 5 repertoires with anomalous nucleotide sharing. TCRdb provides this immuneACCESS table in a form limited to in-frame rearrangements. Some clones are lacking; in checked studies, under half of them reflect an unresolved V gene, and why the rest are absent is not known. That table is the source of V, J and clone size, and D and trimming were worked out from the DNA. Across this sample there are about 110,000 clones, with 82% seen only once. In total, the top ten clones hold roughly a fifth of the sample.

The source of this sequence is a man between 25 and 39 years old in good health and CMV-seropositive. Source material: PBMCs. The sequence is built from TRBV18 and TRBJ1-5, and TRBD1 aligns with 8 junction nucleotides. The nucleotide sequence is TGTGCCAGCTCACGAACAGGGGGGTCGCGCAATCAGCCCCAGCATTTT. Its product reads: CASSRTGGSRNQPQHF.